This T cell receptor (beta chain) stems from a study of blood T cells in healthy people across ages (dated by TCRdb to between 2014 and 2017). Background for the entire study: Template switching captured roughly one uniquely barcoded TCR beta cDNA molecule per two T cells in model experiments. For two donors (one aged 18 to 29 and one aged 80 or older), the study analyzed two additional independent replicas of 1 million unique cDNA reads from the same blood draw. The study measured age-related changes in TCR beta repertoire diversity using deep sequencing normalized with unique cDNA molecular identifiers. The donors were split into four age groups: young (average around 17 years), middle-aged (around 40), aged (over 55) and long-lived (roughly 77). Donors of different ages were randomly distributed across sequencing lanes to avoid experimental bias.

Overall study results and their limits: Estimates of total diversity based on one million sequenced T cells were regarded as lower bounds and as underestimates. Because donor CMV infection status was unknown, age-related changes in expanded clonotypes were potentially confounded. Compared with the aged group, more naive CD4+ T cells, fewer expanded clones and increased TCR diversity were shown by the long-lived group, suggesting age selection. Because profiling used bulk unsorted PBMCs, naive and antigen-experienced compartments could not be compared conclusively. As age increased, observed TCR beta diversity per million T cells dropped in a roughly linear way, and a significant reduction was already evident by age around 41. The percentage of naive T cells measured by flow cytometry correlated strongly with observed TCR beta diversity.

Regarding this clonotype: The clone's antigen remains unknown. Base qualities are not recorded, but no much larger clone differs from it by a single base.

As encoded in the germline V gene, CDR1 is MDHEN while CDR2 is SYDVKM. V loses 6 bases at its end and J loses 2 bases; junction bases beyond the gene matches: 9. The cysteine opens and the phenylalanine closes a CDR3 of 16 amino acids. Only the CDR3 part of the read is kept: 48 bases, read in frame from the first base. Donors were 35 to 40 systemically healthy Caucasian individuals from Russia aged roughly 6 to 95 years. Approximately 10 milliliters of peripheral blood were collected from each donor into EDTA-treated Vacutainer tubes. Ficoll-Paque density-gradient centrifugation was used to isolate PBMCs, with at least 6.5 million per sample. Total RNA, at least 6 micrograms per sample, was extracted from PBMCs with Trizol reagent. For every donor, flow cytometry on a PBMC aliquot measured the percentage of naive CD45RAhigh/CD27high T cells. Library creation used 5' RACE. These reads were obtained on an Illumina HiSeq 2500. A second 7 to 11 cycle PCR used a sample-barcoded 5' primer and a J-beta primer mix. Each TCR beta cDNA molecule received a unique molecular identifier from a template-switch 5' adaptor carrying 12 random nucleotides. At least 2.5 million CDR3-containing paired-end reads were obtained from each sample. All of the RNA was converted into first-strand cDNA using the Mint cDNA synthesis kit, with a TRBC-specific oligonucleotide serving as the primer. Following uracil-DNA glycosylase treatment, all cDNA underwent a first 18-cycle PCR with the universal primers M1SS and BC2_uni_R. The published analysis was carried out like this. Normalization of each sample was performed by random selection of 1 million high-quality reads, each carrying a distinct molecular identifier. Reads sharing molecular identifiers were discarded rather than binned into consensus sequences. MiTCR, run with a Q25 quality threshold and the strictest error-elimination algorithm, handled CDR3 identification, clonotype clustering and error correction. A nonparametric unseen species model with Euler transformation was used to estimate lower-bound total TCR beta diversity. Through fastp at Q25 and MiXCR, TCRdb rebuilt clones from the public reads, retaining in-frame beta chains. Rows matching on CDR3 protein sequence are summarized as one entry with the most common DNA and genes. The V and J calls shown here were made by TCRdb, not taken from the authors' results. In this sample the table shows 1.5 million to 2 million distinct CDR3 sequences, over 25% of which occur a single time. The top ten hold 6.5% to 8.5% of the sample.

This receptor was obtained from a woman under 40 in good health. Sequencing was carried out using blood. This chain joins TRBV28 to TRBJ1-4; the central 7 bases match TRBD1. The nucleotide sequence reads TGTGCCAGCAGGCCCGACAGGGTAGCGACTAATGAAAAACTGTTTTTT. Its amino acids are CASRPDRVATNEKLFF.